Each of the 10 T cell receptor beta chains below was sequenced from the same sample in a study of T cells in Graves' hyperthyroidism and ophthalmopathy. The TCR beta CDR3 regions underwent amplification using RNA transcripts as the source. The primer set for the first-round RT-PCR of the TCR CDR3 was HTBI. A single record per CDR3 protein comes from TCRdb applying MiXCR to the multiplex PCR reads. Of around 36,000 distinct CDR3 sequences in the sample, approximately 52% were seen once. Input material: blood. The receptors here all came from a man in his forties with Graves' ophthalmopathy.

This clonotype was observed at least ten times. This sequence joins TRBV4-2 and TRBJ2-1, with no clear D. This CDR3 is 13 amino acids long. Per germline, CDR1 LGHNA and CDR2 YNFKEQ. V was pared by 0 bases and J by 10 bases, with 10 bases between. CDR3 loop: CASSQDSRVEQFF. CDR3 DNA: TGTGCCAGCAGCCAAGACAGCCGGGTCGAGCAGTTCTTC.

The CDR3 nucleotides read TGTGCCAGCAGCTTGGGCAGAGTAGCGGGATCCTACGAGCAGTACTTC. Its protein product is CASSLGRVAGSYEQYF. V and J are TRBV5-4 and TRBJ2-7; 8 positions match TRBD2. The CDR3 contains 16 residues. The germline V gene encodes CDR1 SGHNT and CDR2 YYREEE (reference sequence). Germline trimming cut 0 bases from V and 1 base from J; bases unmatched to any gene: 6. Filled out from reference TRBV5-4 and TRBJ2-7, the complete variable domain reads ETGVTQSPTHLIKTRGQQVTLRCSSQSGHNTVSWYQQALGQGPQFIFQYYREEENGRGNFPPRFSGLQFPNYSSELNVNALELDDSALYLCASSLGRVAGSYEQYFGPGTRLTVT.

This clonotype was detected ten times or more. J is TRBJ2-6 and V is TRBV19; 10 bases match TRBD1. The V and J ends lost 4 bases and 0 bases, in that order; junction bases with no gene match: 9. Germline V gives CDR1 LNHDA, CDR2 SQIVND (reference sequence). This CDR3 contains 19 residues. The CDR3 DNA reads as TGTGCCAGTAGTACGGGTAGACAGGGGGCGGCCTCTGGGGCCAACGTCCTGACTTTC. Amino acid sequence: CASSTGRQGAASGANVLTF.

The gene calls are TRBV4-2 and TRBJ2-7, with 10 positions matching TRBD1. The CDR3 loop spans 15 amino acids. V was pared by 5 bases and J by 3 bases, with 7 bases of the junction left unmatched. The germline CDR1 and CDR2 sequences are LGHNA and YNFKEQ. The DNA of the CDR3 is TGTGCCAGCAGCTCCCGGGACAGGGGTCTCTACGAGCAGTACTTC. As protein: CASSSRDRGLYEQYF.

As DNA, the CDR3 is TGCGCCAGCAGAGCCCAGTACTTC. Translated, it gives CASRAQYF. J is TRBJ2-5 and V is TRBV5-1, with D unresolved. The length of the CDR3 is 8 residues. CDR1 and CDR2 (germline): SGHRS, YFSETQ. Trimming removed 5 bases at V and 9 bases at J, with 2 bases between.

Many counts were recorded for this clonotype. The J gene is TRBJ2-7, the V gene TRBV6-2 or TRBV6-3, with D unresolved. The CDR3 is 17 amino acids. CDR1 and CDR2 (germline): MNHEY, SVGEGT. Between the trimmed V and J ends, which lost 2 bases and 3 bases, there was a span of 20 bases. CDR3 region: CASSYRPKYIAFYEQYF. The CDR3 nucleotides read TGTGCCAGCAGTTACAGGCCTAAATACATCGCCTTCTACGAGCAGTACTTC.

This rearrangement joins TRBV12-3 or TRBV12-4 to TRBJ2-1; TRBD2 matches at 8 bases. The CDR3 is 14 amino acids. V trimming: 5 bases; J trimming: 7 bases; junction bases outside the gene matches: 7. The CDR3 DNA reads as TGTGCCAGCAGTGATCCGGGGGGGCAGAATGAGCAGTTCTTC. This gives the protein CASSDPGGQNEQFF.

This clonotype is medium-sized (0.01 to 0.1%) within its sample. The rearrangement joins TRBV10-3 to TRBJ2-6; 11 bases align to TRBD1. V lost 6 bases to trimming and J lost 0 bases; unmatched junction nucleotides: 7. This CDR3 is 18 amino acids long. Germline CDR1 reads ENHRY; CDR2 reads SYGVKD. The CDR3 coding sequence is TGTGCCATCAGCAAAACCGGGACAGGGGGCTCTGGGGCCAACGTCCTGACTTTC. Amino acid sequence: CAISKTGTGGSGANVLTF.

This clonotype has a count of ten or more. The chain uses TRBV9 and TRBJ1-6, with D perhaps TRBD1 (5 bases). The V and J ends lost 5 bases and 11 bases respectively, with 23 bases between them. There are 16 residues in the CDR3. Germline CDR1 reads SGDLS; CDR2 reads YYNGEE. The CDR3 DNA reads TGTGCCAGCAGTCGGTCTCCGGACACCCGTTGGACACCCCTCCACTTT. The encoded protein is CASSRSPDTRWTPLHF.

In its sample, this clonotype was seen many times. The chain carries TRBV9 and TRBJ2-3, with D unclear. CDR1 and CDR2 (germline): SGDLS, YYNGEE. The CDR3 has 14 residues. V was shortened by 5 bases and J by 4 bases, with 14 bases between the two germline ends. CDR3 coding DNA: TGTGCCAGCAGTCCCAGAGTTCCGGCAGATACGCAGTATTTT. Protein product: CASSPRVPADTQYF.